This passage covers 12 T cell receptor beta chains from one sample sequenced in a study of long-term antiretroviral therapy in people with HIV. The immunoSEQ assay was v3.0, run at survey level. The data were produced by immunoSEQ multiplex PCR, yet TCRdb's version contains in-frame clones alone and is incomplete. The sample consists of approximately 11,000 clones, about 81% of them appearing once. The sequenced sample was unsorted PBMCs, obtained 1.8 years after starting antiretroviral therapy. These receptor sequences come from a middle-aged man with HIV.

This clone occurred once. This chain connects TRBV28 to TRBJ1-5, with D tentatively TRBD1 (5 bases). Looked up from germline, CDR1 is MDHEN and CDR2 is SYDVKM. Trimming removed 4 bases from V and 4 bases from J, with 14 bases in between. The CDR3 length is 15 residues. The CDR3 loop is CASSSGQEGNQPQHF. CDR3 bases: TGTGCCAGCAGTTCGGGGCAGGAAGGGAATCAGCCCCAGCATTTT.

V gene TRBV7-6 combines with J gene TRBJ1-4; 7 bases are a match to TRBD1. Germline values: CDR1 SGHVS, CDR2 FNYEAQ. CDR3 length: 14 amino acids. Trimming took 1 base from V and 8 from J; bases not matched to a gene: 4. CDR3 region: CASSLGTGYEKLFF. The DNA of the CDR3 is TGTGCCAGCAGCTTAGGGACAGGTTACGAAAAACTGTTTTTT. Variable domain in full (rest from reference TRBV7-6 and TRBJ1-4): GAGVSQSPRYKVTKRGQDVALRCDPISGHVSLYWYRQALGQGPEFLTYFNYEAQQDKSGLPNDRFSAERPEGSISTLTIQRTEQRDSAMYRCASSLGTGYEKLFFGSGTQLSVL.

CDR3 nucleotides: TGTGCCAGCAGCTCAGCGGGTAGGGGCAGCTCCTACGAGCAGTACTTC. The encoded protein is CASSSAGRGSSYEQYF. The chain couples TRBV7-9 to TRBJ2-7; TRBD2 is a possible D gene (6 bases). CDR3 length: 16 amino acids. Germline lookup yields CDR1 SEHNR and CDR2 FQNEAQ (reference sequence). Trimming took 4 bases from V and 0 from J, leaving 16 bases between them.

This clone was detected only once. The genes are TRBV7-6 and TRBJ2-5, with 8 bases fitting TRBD2. The CDR3 is made up of 16 amino acids. Trimming took 4 bases from V and 5 from J; bases not matched to a gene: 12. Germline assignment: CDR1 SGHVS and CDR2 FNYEAQ. The CDR3 protein is CASSSGGGGTWETQYF. For the CDR3, the DNA is TGTGCCAGCAGCTCCGGGGGGGGAGGGACTTGGGAGACCCAGTACTTC.

The gene calls are TRBV19 and TRBJ2-7, with D maybe TRBD2 (5 bases). The length of the CDR3 is 13 residues. Trimming cost V 7 bases and J 7 bases, with 17 bases left between them. CDR1 and CDR2 (germline): LNHDA, SQIVND (reference sequence). The CDR3 loop is CASMIPGSWEQYF. Written as DNA, the CDR3 is TGTGCCAGTATGATTCCGGGATCGTGGGAGCAGTACTTC. Looking up the rest from reference TRBV19 and TRBJ2-7 gives the full variable domain: DGGITQSPKYLFRKEGQNVTLSCEQNLNHDAMYWYRQDPGQGLRLIYYSQIVNDFQKGDIAEGYSVSREKKESFPLTVTSAQKNPTAFYLCASMIPGSWEQYFGPGTRLTVT.

This chain connects TRBV6-6 to TRBJ2-4; a possible D gene is TRBD1 (6 bases). This CDR3 is built from 15 residues. Trimming removed 2 bases at V and 4 bases at J, with 12 bases between. Germline values: CDR1 MNHNY, CDR2 SVGAGI (reference sequence). The CDR3 is CASSYALTGKNIQYF. CDR3 nucleotides: TGTGCCAGCAGTTACGCTTTAACAGGGAAAAACATTCAGTACTTC.

The chain links TRBV9 to TRBJ2-1; 9 nucleotides line up with TRBD2. Germline CDR1 SGDLS, CDR2 YYNGEE. The trim removed 7 bases at V and 0 bases at J, leaving 11 bases unmatched. This CDR3 has 17 residues. CDR3 nucleotides: TGTGCCAGCGGAAATAGCGGGGGAGGTAGCTCCTACAATGAGCAGTTCTTC. This sequence encodes CASGNSGGGSSYNEQFF.

This clone is medium-sized in the sample. The J gene is TRBJ2-1, the V gene TRBV27, with 8 positions matching TRBD2. The CDR3 runs to 15 residues. Trimming removed 4 bases from V and 4 bases from J; junction bases left unmatched: 6. Germline V gene data show CDR1 as MNHEY and CDR2 as SMNVEV (reference sequence). The CDR3 DNA follows: TGTGCCAGCAGTTACCCCCGCGGGAGGTACAATGAGCAGTTCTTC. As protein: CASSYPRGRYNEQFF.

The chain joins TRBV7-9 to TRBJ2-7; D is ambiguous. The germline CDR1 and CDR2 sequences are SEHNR and FQNEAQ (reference sequence). The CDR3 is made up of 11 amino acids. Trimming took 5 bases from V and 3 from J, leaving 5 bases between them. CDR3 sequence: CASSPHYEQYF. CDR3 DNA: TGTGCCAGCAGCCCCCACTACGAGCAGTACTTC.

This clone was counted once. The V call is TRBV11-2, the J call TRBJ2-3; either TRBD1 or TRBD2 may fit D (6 bases each). The germline V gene encodes CDR1 SGHAT and CDR2 FQNNGV. V gave up 10 bases and J gave up 4 bases, with 21 bases separating them. This CDR3 region has 15 residues. In nucleotides, the CDR3 is TGTGCCACCTCACTGGGGGGCAGAAAGGCAGATACGCAGTATTTT. Protein: CATSLGGRKADTQYF.

By sample share, this clone is medium-sized. The J gene is TRBJ2-7, the V gene TRBV4-1; no firm D call. The CDR3 spans 16 residues. V lost 0 bases, J lost 0 bases, and 12 bases lay in between. Per germline, CDR1 MGHRA and CDR2 YSYEKL. CDR3 sequence (DNA): TGCGCCAGCAGCCAAGATCCCGACATGGACTCCTACGAGCAGTACTTC. Its translation: CASSQDPDMDSYEQYF.

This clone has just a few counts. This chain joins TRBV5-4 and TRBJ1-2, with D uncertain. Germline V gives CDR1 SGHNT, CDR2 YYREEE (reference sequence). V was trimmed by 0 bases and J by 8 bases, leaving 11 bases between them. There are 13 residues in the CDR3. CDR3 amino acids: CASSLAGFGGYTF. The DNA of the CDR3 is TGTGCCAGCAGCTTGGCAGGCTTCGGCGGCTACACCTTC.